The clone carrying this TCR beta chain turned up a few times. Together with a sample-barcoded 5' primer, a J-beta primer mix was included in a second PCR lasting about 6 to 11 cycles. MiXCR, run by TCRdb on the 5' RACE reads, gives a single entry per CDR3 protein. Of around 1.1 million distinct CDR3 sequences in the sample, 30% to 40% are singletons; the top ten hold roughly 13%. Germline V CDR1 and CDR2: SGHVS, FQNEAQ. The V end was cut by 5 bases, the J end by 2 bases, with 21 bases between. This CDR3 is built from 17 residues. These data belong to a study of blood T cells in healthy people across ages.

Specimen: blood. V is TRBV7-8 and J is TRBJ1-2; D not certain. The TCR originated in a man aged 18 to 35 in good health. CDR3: CASSTRYEGSVNYGYTF. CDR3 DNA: TGTGCCAGCAGCACTAGGTACGAGGGCTCTGTCAACTATGGCTACACCTTC.